These T cell receptor beta chains were read from a single sample in a study of Ad26.COV2.S vaccination and SARS-CoV-2 variants. Clones were read by immunoSEQ multiplex PCR, and TCRdb kept only the in-frame ones, dropping some. The sample carries about 460,000 clones, 89% recorded once. This specimen was peripheral blood, taken in a trial of Ad26.COV2.S vaccine versus placebo. These receptors all stem from a person aged 18-65 years who received the Ad26.COV2.S COVID-19 vaccine or a placebo. CDR3s include the opening cysteine and the closing phenylalanine or tryptophan. The D gene is left open where the match is weak. Clone size appears in some rows only: once, few, many, or a class for an expanded clone.

TRBV2	TRBJ2-7	once	.	CASFFRGEQYF	TGTGCCAGCTTTTTTCGGGGCGAGCAGTACTTC
TRBV9	TRBJ2-5	.	.	CASSPAVSRETQYF	TGTGCCAGCAGCCCCGCCGTTTCGAGGGAGACCCAGTACTTC
TRBV7-6	TRBJ2-5	.	TRBD2	CASSLGGTSGPRETQYF	TGTGCCAGCAGCTTAGGTGGGACTAGCGGTCCACGAGAGACCCAGTACTTC
TRBV7-3	TRBJ1-4	few	TRBD1	CASIPIQGATNEKLFF	TGTGCCAGCATCCCGATTCAGGGGGCAACTAATGAAAAACTGTTTTTT
TRBV28	TRBJ2-7	.	.	CASSLHGTGSYEQYF	TGTGCCAGCAGTTTACATGGTACCGGCTCCTACGAGCAGTACTTC
TRBV30	TRBJ2-7	.	.	CAWRRGTHEQYF	TGTGCCTGGAGAAGGGGTACCCACGAGCAGTACTTC
TRBV18	TRBJ1-3	.	TRBD1	CASSPRDSRNTIYF	TGTGCCAGCTCACCCAGGGACAGTCGTAACACCATATATTTT
TRBV28	TRBJ2-1	.	TRBD2	CASSLRELNNEQFF	TGTGCCAGCAGTTTGCGGGAGCTCAACAATGAGCAGTTCTTC
TRBV2	TRBJ2-1	.	TRBD2	CASTLKGLAGYSYNEQFF	TGTGCCAGCACCCTCAAAGGACTAGCGGGCTACTCCTACAATGAGCAGTTCTTC
TRBV30	TRBJ1-1	once	.	CAWSVGVGTEAFF	TGTGCCTGGAGTGTTGGAGTGGGCACTGAAGCTTTCTTT
TRBV12-3/TRBV12-4	TRBJ2-7	.	.	CASSWASYEQYF	TGTGCCAGCAGTTGGGCCTCCTACGAGCAGTACTTC
TRBV3-1/TRBV3-2	TRBJ1-2	.	.	CASSHLGRDNGYTF	TGTGCCAGCAGCCATCTAGGACGGGATAATGGCTACACCTTC
TRBV18	TRBJ2-3	.	.	CASSPGTHTDTQYF	TGTGCCAGCTCTCCCGGGACACACACAGATACGCAGTATTTT
TRBV11-2	TRBJ1-3	.	.	CASSFHGGDTIYF	TGTGCCAGCAGCTTTCACGGCGGAGACACCATATATTTT
TRBV28	TRBJ1-6	.	.	CASRLGRGMMDSPLHF	TGTGCCAGCAGACTTGGCAGGGGCATGATGGATTCACCCCTCCACTTT
TRBV4-1	TRBJ1-5	.	TRBD1	CASSQKQGYSQPQHF	TGCGCCAGCAGCCAAAAACAGGGGTACAGTCAGCCCCAGCATTTT
TRBV7-3	TRBJ2-6	.	TRBD1	CAGGRDRGTSGANVLTF	TGTGCCGGGGGCCGGGACAGGGGGACCTCTGGGGCCAACGTCCTGACTTTC
TRBV15	TRBJ1-5	.	.	CATSRDPFAGRQPQHF	TGTGCCACCAGCAGAGATCCTTTCGCGGGTCGCCAGCCCCAGCATTTT
TRBV10-3	TRBJ2-1	.	.	CAPGIGESYNEQFF	TGTGCCCCGGGGATCGGGGAGTCCTACAATGAGCAGTTCTTC
TRBV2	TRBJ2-1	few	TRBD2	CASSGTSNEQFF	TGTGCCAGCAGTGGGACTAGCAATGAGCAGTTCTTC
TRBV15	TRBJ1-6	.	.	CATSRDFNRDRLHF	TGTGCCACCAGCAGAGATTTCAACCGGGACCGCCTCCACTTT
TRBV18	TRBJ1-6	.	TRBD1	CASSQTETGEASPLHF	TGTGCCAGCTCGCAGACAGAGACAGGGGAAGCTTCACCCCTCCACTTT
TRBV10-1	TRBJ2-7	.	.	CAGRVSLYEQYF	TGCGCCGGACGGGTTTCGCTCTACGAGCAGTACTTC
TRBV6-5	TRBJ2-1	once	.	CASSRPAGADNEQFF	TGTGCCAGCAGCCGGCCGGCCGGGGCCGACAATGAGCAGTTCTTC
TRBV7-2	TRBJ2-7	once	TRBD2	CASSQRGTSGSSYEQYF	TGTGCCAGCAGCCAACGAGGGACTAGCGGGAGTTCCTACGAGCAGTACTTC
TRBV11-2	TRBJ2-1	.	.	CASSLSGWGDEQFF	TGTGCCAGCAGCTTAAGCGGGTGGGGGGATGAGCAGTTCTTC
TRBV6-2/TRBV6-3	TRBJ1-4	.	TRBD1	CASSTGTGASNEKLFF	TGTGCCAGCAGCACCGGGACAGGGGCTTCTAATGAAAAACTGTTTTTT
TRBV6-6	TRBJ2-7	.	.	CASSKLEGWGYEQYF	TGTGCCAGCAGTAAACTCGAGGGGTGGGGCTACGAGCAGTACTTC
TRBV6-5	TRBJ2-3	.	.	CASSSLGEYDTQYF	TGTGCCAGCAGCTCATTAGGGGAGTACGATACGCAGTATTTT
TRBV4-1	TRBJ2-7	.	.	CASSQDQGRLNYEQYF	TGCGCCAGCAGCCAAGATCAGGGCAGGTTGAACTACGAGCAGTACTTC
TRBV4-2	TRBJ1-2	.	.	CASSPEEGIYGYTF	TGTGCCAGCAGCCCTGAGGAGGGGATCTATGGCTACACCTTC
TRBV9	TRBJ1-2	.	.	CASSVEGGPLKDGYTF	TGTGCCAGCAGCGTAGAAGGGGGGCCCCTCAAAGACGGCTACACCTTC
TRBV27	TRBJ1-5	.	.	CASSLLGFNQPQHF	TGTGCCAGCAGTTTACTGGGTTTCAATCAGCCCCAGCATTTT
TRBV9	TRBJ2-3	.	TRBD2	CASSRQAGGTDTQYF	TGTGCCAGCAGCAGACAAGCGGGAGGGACAGATACGCAGTATTTT
TRBV6-5	TRBJ1-2	.	.	CASSFDTLIYGYTF	TGTGCCAGCAGTTTCGACACGTTAATCTATGGCTACACCTTC
TRBV18	TRBJ1-3	.	.	CASSPQQGNTIYF	TGTGCCAGCTCACCTCAACAGGGAAACACCATATATTTT
TRBV6-6	TRBJ2-3	.	.	CASSYSEFTDTQYF	TGTGCCAGCAGTTACTCGGAGTTCACAGATACGCAGTATTTT
TRBV6-2/TRBV6-3	TRBJ2-3	few	TRBD2	CASSWLAGVTDTQYF	TGTGCCAGCAGTTGGCTAGCGGGGGTGACGGATACGCAGTATTTT
TRBV30	TRBJ2-5	.	.	CAWTRQAQETQYF	TGTGCCTGGACAAGACAGGCCCAAGAGACCCAGTACTTC
TRBV18	TRBJ2-1	few	TRBD2	CASRVAGSSYNEQFF	TGTGCCAGCCGGGTAGCGGGTAGCTCCTACAATGAGCAGTTCTTC
TRBV27	TRBJ1-1	.	.	CASSLLSYTEAFF	TGTGCCAGCAGTCTCCTATCCTACACTGAAGCTTTCTTT
TRBV27	TRBJ1-2	.	TRBD1	CASSTRTGGDYGYTF	TGTGCCAGCAGTACCCGGACAGGGGGGGACTATGGCTACACCTTC
TRBV2	TRBJ2-3	.	.	CASIGGLTDTQYF	TGTGCCAGCATTGGAGGGCTCACAGATACGCAGTATTTT
TRBV18	TRBJ1-2	.	TRBD1	CASSPGQGGYGYTF	TGTGCCAGCTCACCTGGACAGGGAGGTTACGGCTACACCTTC